The 22 T cell receptor beta chains presented below share a single source sample, sequenced in a study of metastatic and nonmetastatic thyroid tumors. Nobody among the patients had been given any treatment before thyroid surgery. TCRdb re-called the PCR reads via MiXCR. Among 26,000 or so clones listed, roughly 17% were seen once. The sample taken for sequencing was blood. The source is a female donor with papillary thyroid cancer or a benign thyroid nodule (not recorded which). Some clones in this sample may be carry-over from other donors' samples.

Only a few counts were recorded for this clone. The chain joins TRBV12-3 or TRBV12-4 to TRBJ2-1, with 7 bases lining up with TRBD1. Trimming took 5 bases from V and 6 from J; bases not matched to a gene: 16. This CDR3 has 17 residues. The CDR3 protein is CASSPLLVTGTCNEQFF. In DNA form, the CDR3 reads TGTGCCAGCAGTCCTCTCCTCGTGACAGGGACCTGCAATGAGCAGTTCTTC.

Ten or more counts support this clone. The sample carries other DNA sequences with the same CDR3. This chain uses TRBV6-7 with TRBJ2-2, with D possibly being TRBD1 or TRBD2 (7 bases each). TRBV6-7 is assigned to the ORF class and has an uncertain function. The CDR3 totals 18 residues. Trimming shortened V by 3 bases and J by 7 bases, and 24 bases separated the two germline ends. This CDR3 is CASSYSTTRGRVHGELFF. CDR3 DNA: TGTGCCAGCAGTTATTCTACAACCAGGGGGAGGGTACACGGGGAGCTGTTTTTT.

As for this clone: Sequence at one end of the junction differs from germline and may be a read error. The chain joins TRBV20-1 to TRBJ1-6, with 7 bases that match TRBD1. The germline V gene encodes CDR1 DFQATT and CDR2 SNEGSKA (reference sequence). This CDR3 is built from 18 residues. The CDR3 sequence is CSAPGGTGAIPKNSPLHF. The CDR3 nucleotides are TGCAGTGCCCCGGGGGGTACAGGGGCCATCCCTAAGAATTCGCCCCTCCACTTT.

This clone has a handful of counts. This chain joins TRBV6-1 and TRBJ1-6; TRBD1 aligns across 7 bases. Germline CDR1 MNHNS, CDR2 SASEGT. The CDR3 has 16 residues. V was clipped by 0 bases and J by 8 bases; unmatched bases: 7. DNA of the CDR3: TGTGCCAGCAGTGAAGCTGTGGGACAGTGCGATTCACCCCTCCACTTT. This sequence encodes CASSEAVGQCDSPLHF.

This clone was observed many times. This clone may be a read error of a much larger clone one base away. The same CDR3 is also encoded by other DNA sequences in this sample. The chain combines TRBV27 with TRBJ2-7; D is unclear. The V end lost 0 bases, the J end lost 0 bases, and 9 bases lay between the germline ends. Germline CDR1 is MNHEY and CDR2 is SMNVEV (reference sequence). This CDR3 contains 15 residues. CDR3 residues: CASSLSTPSSYEQYF. The DNA of the CDR3 is TGTGCCAGCAGTTTATCAACCCCGAGCTCCTACGAGCAGTACTTC.

This clone was picked up many times. A much larger clone lies a single base off, so this may be a read error. This rearrangement joins TRBV2 to TRBJ2-1; D is unclear. This CDR3 is built from 17 residues. The germline CDR1 and CDR2 sequences are SNHLY and FYNNEI. The CDR3 nucleotides read TGTGCCGGCAGTGAAGATGTGCGGTCGAGCTCCTACAATGAGCAGTTCTTC. It codes for CAGSEDVRSSSYNEQFF.

This clone was observed many times. The chain is built from TRBV5-1 and TRBJ2-1; D is undetermined. V was pared by 4 bases and J by 0 bases, with 11 bases between. CDR3 length: 15 amino acids. CDR1 and CDR2 (germline): SGHRS, YFSETQ. CDR3 nucleotide sequence: TGCGCCAGCAGCGTCGGCCTTAGCTCCTACAATGAGCAGTTCTTC. Residues: CASSVGLSSYNEQFF. Complete variable domain (other parts from reference TRBV5-1 and TRBJ2-1): KAGVTQTPRYLIKTRGQQVTLSCSPISGHRSVSWYQQTPGQGLQFLFEYFSETQRNKGNFPGRFSGRQFSNSRSEMNVSTLELGDSALYLCASSVGLSSYNEQFFGPGTRLTVL.

J is TRBJ2-2 and V is TRBV12-3 or TRBV12-4; D tentatively fits TRBD1 or TRBD2 (5 bases each). V was shortened by 7 bases and J by 5 bases, with 23 bases between the two germline ends. This CDR3 is 17 amino acids long. This chain's CDR3 is CASTNPPRNRRTGELFF. The CDR3 nucleotides are TGTGCCAGCACCAACCCGCCGCGCAACAGGAGGACCGGGGAGCTGTTTTTT.

This clone has at least ten counts. This chain links TRBV2 with TRBJ1-2; D might be TRBD1 (6 bases). Germline V gene sequence: CDR1 SNHLY, CDR2 FYNNEI. The CDR3 length is 15 residues. V lost 3 bases and J 4 bases, leaving 15 bases between the germline ends. The CDR3 loop is CASSDGDKGAYGYTF. CDR3 sequence (DNA): TGTGCCAGCAGTGACGGGGACAAAGGGGCCTATGGCTACACCTTC.

This clone showed up just a few times. The conserved closing phenylalanine or tryptophan is absent in this CDR3, likely reflecting a read error. It is unclear where the CDR3 begins or ends on the DNA, so no DNA is shown, and the CDR3 is as TCRdb lists it. V gene TRBV12-5 combines with J gene TRBJ2-1; TRBD2, the D gene given by the table, was not confirmed from the DNA. The CDR3 length equals 14 residues, ends included. Germline CDR1 reads LGHNT; CDR2 reads FRNRAP. CDR3 amino acids: CASGLAGEYNEQSS.

With regard to this clone: A much larger clone lies a single base off, so this may be a read error. The chain employs TRBV12-3 or TRBV12-4 and TRBJ2-6; D call uncertain. CDR3 size: 17 residues. CDR3 sequence: CANSLAVFSSGANVLTF. The CDR3 nucleotides are TGTGCCAACAGTCTCGCCGTTTTCAGCTCTGGGGCCAACGTCCTGACTTTC.

This clone has a handful of counts. The rearrangement links TRBV28 to TRBJ2-7, with 7 bases lining up with TRBD1. The germline gives CDR1 MDHEN, CDR2 SYDVKM. This CDR3 comprises 16 residues. The ends lost 5 bases at V and 2 bases at J; junction bases unmatched: 12. The CDR3 spells CASSLPTRQGTYEQYF. The DNA of the CDR3 is TGTGCCAGCAGTCTACCTACACGACAGGGTACCTACGAGCAGTACTTC.

This clone has a handful of counts. This sequence joins TRBV28 and TRBJ1-1; 7 nucleotides line up with TRBD1. Germline assignment: CDR1 MDHEN and CDR2 SYDVKM. There are 11 residues in the CDR3. Germline trimming cut 10 bases from V and 9 bases from J; bases unmatched to any gene: 8. CDR3 nucleotide sequence: TGTGCCATCATCCCGACAGGGCAAGCTTTCTTT. Its protein product is CAIIPTGQAFF.

This sequence joins TRBV25-1 and TRBJ2-7, with 7 bases lining up with TRBD1. Trimming removed 6 bases from V and 3 bases from J; junction bases left unmatched: 11. The CDR3 extends over 15 amino acids. CDR1 is MGHDK, CDR2 SYGVNS, per germline. This chain's CDR3 is CASSTQGTEGYEQYF. The CDR3 DNA reads TGTGCCAGCAGCACACAGGGGACCGAGGGCTACGAGCAGTACTTC.

This clone occurred many times. This chain links TRBV7-2 with TRBJ1-3; D is unresolved. V was pared by 5 bases and J by 2 bases, with 13 bases between. The CDR3 loop spans 15 amino acids. Germline lookup yields CDR1 SGHTA and CDR2 FQGNSA. DNA for the CDR3: TGTGCCAGCAGCCCACAACACTTAGCTGGAAACACCATATATTTT. Translation gives CASSPQHLAGNTIYF.

The V call is TRBV12-3 or TRBV12-4, the J call TRBJ2-5; tentatively, D is TRBD1 (6 bases). The V end lost 8 bases, the J end lost 5 bases, and 18 bases lay between the germline ends. This CDR3 region has 14 residues. DNA for the CDR3: TGTGCCAGCTCGCCAGCAGGGGATGGTGAGACCCAGTACTTC. Amino acid sequence: CASSPAGDGETQYF.

This clone was detected many times. J is TRBJ1-5 and V is TRBV18, with 9 bases identical to TRBD1. Germline V gene lookup returns CDR1 KGHSH and CDR2 LQKENI. This CDR3 has 15 residues. V lost 5 bases and J lost 3; bases outside the gene matches: 5. The CDR3 nucleotides are TGTGCCAGCTCATCGACAGGGGGAATCAATCAGCCCCAGCATTTT. Its translation is CASSSTGGINQPQHF.

This clone has ten or more counts. The genes are TRBV25-1 and TRBJ2-3, with TRBD2 matching over 9 bases. Germline lookup yields CDR1 MGHDK and CDR2 SYGVNS. The CDR3 sequence is 18 residues long. After removal of 5 bases from V and 2 bases from J, the junction contained 14 bases not matched to a gene. The CDR3 bases are TGTGCCAGCAGTAGTTGGCTAGCGGGATTTGGATTCACAGATACGCAGTATTTT. Its translation is CASSSWLAGFGFTDTQYF.

Ten or more counts support this clone. V gene TRBV6-1 combines with J gene TRBJ2-3, with TRBD2 matching 15 bases. Germline-derived CDR1 and CDR2 are MNHNS and SASEGT. There are 17 residues in the CDR3. V was pared by 3 bases and J by 6 bases, with 7 bases of the junction left unmatched. The CDR3 region is CASSDTGLAGGPDTQYF. The CDR3 nucleotides are TGTGCCAGCAGTGACACAGGACTAGCGGGAGGGCCGGATACGCAGTATTTT.

This clone came up many times. The gene calls are TRBV7-3 and TRBJ1-1; D gene uncertain. Germline values: CDR1 SGHTA, CDR2 FQGTGA. Trimming left V 2 bases short and J 3 bases short, with 7 bases between. This CDR3 has 13 amino acids. The CDR3 DNA is TGTGCCAGCAGCTTATCGCGGTACACTGAAGCTTTCTTT. Encoded protein: CASSLSRYTEAFF. The full variable domain, its missing parts supplied by reference TRBV7-3 and TRBJ1-1, is GAGVSQTPSNKVTEKGKYVELRCDPISGHTALYWYRQSLGQGPEFLIYFQGTGAADDSGLPNDRFFAVRPEGSVSTLKIQRTERGDSAVYLCASSLSRYTEAFFGQGTRLTVV.

About this clone: A read error may explain this, as a much larger clone is one base away. The chain combines TRBV19 with TRBJ1-4, with no clear D. This CDR3 contains 14 residues. Per germline, CDR1 LNHDA and CDR2 SQIVND (reference sequence). In nucleotides, the CDR3 is TGTGCCAGTAGTATGGGTTGGATTAATGAAAAACTGTCTTTT. This sequence encodes CASSMGWINEKLSF. Using reference TRBV19 and TRBJ1-4 for the parts outside the CDR3, the full variable domain is DGGITQSPKYLFRKEGQNVTLSCEQNLNHDAMYWYRQDPGQGLRLIYYSQIVNDFQKGDIAEGYSVSREKKESFPLTVTSAQKNPTAFYLCASSMGWINEKLSFGSGTQLSVL.

This chain joins TRBV7-6 and TRBJ2-7; 9 positions match TRBD1. Germline CDR1 SGHVS, CDR2 FNYEAQ. The CDR3 has 15 amino acids. With V trimmed by 1 base and J by 2 bases, 3 bases remained unmatched. The CDR3 sequence: CASSLEGQGTYEQYF. Here the CDR3 DNA reads TGTGCCAGCAGCTTAGAGGGACAGGGCACCTACGAGCAGTACTTC.